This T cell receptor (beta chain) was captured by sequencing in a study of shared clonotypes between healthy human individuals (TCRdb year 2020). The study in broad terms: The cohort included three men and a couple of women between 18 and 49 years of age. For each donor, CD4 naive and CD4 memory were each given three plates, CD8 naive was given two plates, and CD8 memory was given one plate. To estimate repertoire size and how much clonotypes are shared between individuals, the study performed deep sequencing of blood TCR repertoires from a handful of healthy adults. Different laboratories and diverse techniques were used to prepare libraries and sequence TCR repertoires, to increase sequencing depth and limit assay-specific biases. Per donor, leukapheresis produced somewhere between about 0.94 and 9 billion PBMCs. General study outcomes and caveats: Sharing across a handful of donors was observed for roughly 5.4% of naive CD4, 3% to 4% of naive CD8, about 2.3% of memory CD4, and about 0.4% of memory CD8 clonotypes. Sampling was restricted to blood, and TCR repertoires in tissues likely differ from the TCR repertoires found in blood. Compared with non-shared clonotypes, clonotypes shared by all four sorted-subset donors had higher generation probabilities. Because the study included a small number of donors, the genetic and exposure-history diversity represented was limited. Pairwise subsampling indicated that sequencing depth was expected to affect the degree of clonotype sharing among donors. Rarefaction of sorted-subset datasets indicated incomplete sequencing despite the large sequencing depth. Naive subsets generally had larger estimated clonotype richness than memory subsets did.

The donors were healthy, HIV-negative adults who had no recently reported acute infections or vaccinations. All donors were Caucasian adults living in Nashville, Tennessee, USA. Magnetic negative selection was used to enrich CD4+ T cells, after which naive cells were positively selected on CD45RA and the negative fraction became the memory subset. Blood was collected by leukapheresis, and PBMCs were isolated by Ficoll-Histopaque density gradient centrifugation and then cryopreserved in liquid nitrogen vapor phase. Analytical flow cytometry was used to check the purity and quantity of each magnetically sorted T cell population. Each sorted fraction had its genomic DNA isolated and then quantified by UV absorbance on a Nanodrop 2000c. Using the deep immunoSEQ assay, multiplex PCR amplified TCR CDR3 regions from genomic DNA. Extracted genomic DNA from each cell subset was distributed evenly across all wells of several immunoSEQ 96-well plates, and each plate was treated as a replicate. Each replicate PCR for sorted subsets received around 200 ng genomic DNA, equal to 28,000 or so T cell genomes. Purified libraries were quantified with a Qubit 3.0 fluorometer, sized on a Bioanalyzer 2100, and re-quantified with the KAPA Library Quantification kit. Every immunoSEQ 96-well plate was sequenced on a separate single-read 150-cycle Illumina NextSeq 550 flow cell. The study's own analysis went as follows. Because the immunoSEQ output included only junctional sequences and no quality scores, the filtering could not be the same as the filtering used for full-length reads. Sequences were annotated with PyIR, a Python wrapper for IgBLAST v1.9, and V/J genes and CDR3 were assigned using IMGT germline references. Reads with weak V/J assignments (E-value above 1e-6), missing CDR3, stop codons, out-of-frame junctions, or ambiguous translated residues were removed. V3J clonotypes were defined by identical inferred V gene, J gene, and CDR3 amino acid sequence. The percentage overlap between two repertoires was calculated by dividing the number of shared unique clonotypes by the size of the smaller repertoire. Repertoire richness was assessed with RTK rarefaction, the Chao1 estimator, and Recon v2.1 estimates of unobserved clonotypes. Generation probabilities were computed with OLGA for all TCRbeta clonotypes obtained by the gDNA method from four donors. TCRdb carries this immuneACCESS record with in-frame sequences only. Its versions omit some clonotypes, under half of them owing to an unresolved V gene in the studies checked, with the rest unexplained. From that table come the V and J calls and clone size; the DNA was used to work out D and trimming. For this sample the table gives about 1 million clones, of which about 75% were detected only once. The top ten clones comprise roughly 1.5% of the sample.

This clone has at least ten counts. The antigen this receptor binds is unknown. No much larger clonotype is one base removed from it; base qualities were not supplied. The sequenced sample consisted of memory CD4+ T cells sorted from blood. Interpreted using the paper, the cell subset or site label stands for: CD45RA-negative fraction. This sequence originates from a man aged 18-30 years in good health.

In nucleotide form, the sequence is TGCGCCAGCAGCTTTTACGGTCTAGCGGGAGAACGGGACATTCAGTACTTC. It codes for CASSFYGLAGERDIQYF. The chain uses TRBV5-1 and TRBJ2-4, and 10 junction bases match TRBD2. V and J are trimmed by 2 bases and 8 bases, and the gene matches miss 13 bases of the junction. Taken from the germline V gene, the CDR1 and CDR2 loops are SGHRS and YFSETQ. From its cysteine to its phenylalanine, the CDR3 spans 17 amino acids. CDR3 DNA is the only sequence kept; it has 51 bases, read in frame from the first base.